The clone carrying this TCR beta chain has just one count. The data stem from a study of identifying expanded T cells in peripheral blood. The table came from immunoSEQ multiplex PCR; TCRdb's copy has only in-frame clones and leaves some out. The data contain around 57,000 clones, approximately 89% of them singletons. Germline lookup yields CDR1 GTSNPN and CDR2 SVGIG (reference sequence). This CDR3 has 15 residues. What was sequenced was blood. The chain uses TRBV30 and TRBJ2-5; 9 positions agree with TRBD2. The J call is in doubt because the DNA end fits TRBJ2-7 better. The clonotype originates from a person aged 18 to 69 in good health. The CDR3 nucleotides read TGTGCCTGGAGTGTAGAGCTAGCGGGGCCCTACGAGCAGTACTTC. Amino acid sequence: CAWSVELAGPYEQYF.